One and the same sample provided the 11 T cell receptor beta chains below, sequenced in a study of shared clonotypes between healthy human individuals. Sequencing was performed with immunoSEQ multiplex PCR; in TCRdb, only in-frame clones are kept and a portion is missing. The data contain roughly 1,100,000 clones, around 76% of them seen just once; the ten biggest clones take up 1.4% to 1.5%. Material for sequencing was memory CD4+ T cells sorted from blood. Subset given: CD45RA-negative fraction. The receptors originated from a man aged 18 to 29 in good health.

The chain carries TRBV7-6 and TRBJ2-1, with 10 positions matching TRBD2. Germline CDR1 reads SGHVS; CDR2 reads FNYEAQ. This CDR3 spans 17 amino acids. The ends lost 1 base at V and 8 bases at J; junction bases unmatched: 11. The DNA for the CDR3 is TGTGCCAGCAGCTTAGAGGTAGCGGGAGGTAGGGGTGATGAGCAGTTCTTC. Translated: CASSLEVAGGRGDEQFF. The complete variable domain, with remaining parts taken from reference TRBV7-6 and TRBJ2-1, reads GAGVSQSPRYKVTKRGQDVALRCDPISGHVSLYWYRQALGQGPEFLTYFNYEAQQDKSGLPNDRFSAERPEGSISTLTIQRTEQRDSAMYRCASSLEVAGGRGDEQFFGPGTRLTVL.

The chain joins TRBV6-5 to TRBJ2-5, with D unresolved. Germline V lookup: CDR1 MNHEY, CDR2 SVGAGI. The ends were cut back, 5 bases at V and 2 bases at J, with 12 bases in the middle. The CDR3 consists of 14 residues. Written as DNA, the CDR3 is TGTGCCAGCAGTCCGGACGGTACGCAAGAGACCCAGTACTTC. Amino acid sequence: CASSPDGTQETQYF.

Notes on this clone: A read error is possible here, since a much larger clone lies one base away. Within the sample, other DNA sequences also encode this same CDR3. The gene calls are TRBV11-2 and TRBJ2-3; no reliable D call. This CDR3 spans 14 amino acids. Germline V lookup: CDR1 SGHAT, CDR2 FQNNGV. Written as DNA, the CDR3 is TGTGCCAGCAGCTTCCTGGCAGCCACAGATACACAGTATTTT. It encodes CASSFLAATDTQYF.

This clone was picked up one time. Other DNA variants within this sample encode the same CDR3. The chain employs TRBV7-9 and TRBJ2-2, with 7 bases fitting TRBD1. Trimming removed 3 bases from V and 3 bases from J; junction bases left unmatched: 4. Germline V gene data show CDR1 as SEHNR and CDR2 as FQNEAQ (reference sequence). The CDR3 runs 15 residues. The CDR3 spells CASSLGQGDTGELFF. Written as DNA, the CDR3 is TGTGCCAGCAGCTTGGGGCAGGGGGACACCGGGGAGCTGTTTTTT. The full variable domain, rest sourced from reference TRBV7-9 and TRBJ2-2, is DTGVSQNPRHKITKRGQNVTFRCDPISEHNRLYWYRQTLGQGPEFLTYFQNEAQLEKSRLLSDRFSAERPKGSFSTLEIQRTEQGDSAMYLCASSLGQGDTGELFFGEGSRLTVL.

This clone was seen at least ten times. The chain combines TRBV15 with TRBJ2-5, with unresolved D. The CDR3 runs to 12 residues. V was clipped by 0 bases and J by 7 bases, with 6 bases between them. CDR1 is LNHNV and CDR2 is YYDKDF in the germline V gene (reference sequence). The CDR3 coding sequence is TGTGCCACCAGCAGAGACGTGGGGACCCAGTACTTC. It is translated as CATSRDVGTQYF.

The V gene is TRBV29-1, the J gene TRBJ1-2; D may be TRBD1 (5 bases). The germline V gene encodes CDR1 SQVTM and CDR2 ANQGSEA. Trimming took off 7 bases at V and 0 bases at J, with 12 bases between the two ends. This CDR3 has 13 amino acids. The CDR3 nucleotides are TGCAGCGCCCGGGGCCAAACTAACTATGGCTACACCTTC. This translates into CSARGQTNYGYTF.

The rearrangement joins TRBV5-4 to TRBJ1-4, with TRBD1 matching over 7 bases. Trimming took 5 bases from V and 8 from J; bases not matched to a gene: 12. Germline V CDR1 and CDR2: SGHNT, YYREEE (reference sequence). The CDR3 is 15 amino acids. CDR3 nucleotide sequence: TGTGCCAGCAGTTCTGACAGGGTCCAAACCGAAAAACTGTTTTTT. Protein: CASSSDRVQTEKLFF.

Regarding this clone: Sequence at one end of the junction differs from germline and may be a read error. This chain links TRBV7-7 with TRBJ2-5; D may be TRBD2 (5 bases). This CDR3 contains 13 residues. Germline V lookup: CDR1 SSHAT, CDR2 FNYEAQ (reference sequence). DNA for the CDR3: TGTGCTAGCAGCTTGTCGGGGTTGGAGACCCAGTACTTC. Encoded protein: CASSLSGLETQYF.

The chain combines TRBV25-1 with TRBJ2-1; possibly TRBD1 or TRBD2 for D (6 bases each). V gave up 3 bases and J gave up 9 bases, with 21 bases separating them. Germline V CDR1 and CDR2: MGHDK, SYGVNS. The CDR3 contains 16 residues. In nucleotides, the CDR3 is TGTGCCAGCAGTGATTACGGGGGCCGGTCCCGGGGTGAGCAGTTCTTC. Protein: CASSDYGGRSRGEQFF.

This rearrangement joins TRBV28 to TRBJ2-5, with D tentatively TRBD2 (6 bases). The ends were cut back, 5 bases at V and 0 bases at J, with 13 bases in the middle. The CDR3 consists of 15 residues. Per the germline V gene, CDR1 is MDHEN and CDR2 is SYDVKM. CDR3 bases: TGTGCCAGCAGTACGGGACTCCGGTACCAAGAGACCCAGTACTTC. As protein: CASSTGLRYQETQYF.

The chain carries TRBV14 and TRBJ2-5; the match to TRBD1 covers 7 bases. J gave up 4 bases and V 4 bases, and 6 bases lay outside the gene matches. Germline V lookup: CDR1 SGHDN, CDR2 FVKESK. The CDR3 has 14 residues. CDR3: CASSRERGRETQYF. CDR3 coding DNA: TGTGCCAGCAGCCGAGAAAGGGGGCGAGAGACCCAGTACTTC.